This T cell receptor beta chain was sequenced in a study of neurological immune-mediated disorders. General observations from the study: Private repertoires in all groups were suggested, as expanded clones shared no CDR3 amino acid sequences across subjects. The greatest TCR clonal expansion appeared in HTLV-1-associated myelopathy and the smallest, falling below healthy controls, in multiple sclerosis.

The cDNA was generated by 5'RACE with 10-nucleotide random UMIs. TCRdb independently ran MiXCR on the 5' RACE reads; one entry per CDR3 protein. The sample has about 59,000 distinct CDR3 sequences; roughly 13% are singletons. V lost 0 bases and J 5 bases, leaving 13 bases between the germline ends. This CDR3 is built from 15 residues. The sample holds many counts of this clonotype. No antigen is known for it. The chain is built from TRBV12-3 or TRBV12-4 and TRBJ1-1; no clear D. Sequencing used PBMCs. The TCR was taken from a woman aged 55-70 years with HTLV-1-associated myelopathy (HAM/TSP). Here the CDR3 reads CASSLATITQTEAFF. CDR3 sequence (DNA): TGTGCCAGCAGTTTAGCAACAATTACCCAAACTGAAGCTTTCTTT.